These T cell receptor beta chains were read from a single sample in a study of blood T cell repertoires in COVID-19. Using immunoSEQ multiplex PCR, the repertoire was profiled, and TCRdb retains in-frame clones only, with some absent. The table lists around 70,000 clones, over 85% of them singletons. The material sequenced was peripheral blood. These receptors originate from a man in his fifties with acute or convalescent COVID-19. The CDR3 runs from the conserved cysteine through the conserved F or W. Fields, in order: V gene, J gene, CDR3 protein.

TRBV4-1	TRBJ2-3	CASSQLQGAVTDTQYF
TRBV9	TRBJ1-2	CASSVVEGYGYTF
TRBV7-6	TRBJ2-1	CASSSSQEGFREQFF
TRBV18	TRBJ2-1	CASSPQGNEQFF
TRBV6-1	TRBJ2-3	CASSEYQGGTDTQYF
TRBV7-2	TRBJ1-2	CASSPGQGADYGYTF
TRBV10-3	TRBJ1-1	CAIRGQGGSTEAFF
TRBV7-9	TRBJ2-5	CASSSPRGQETQYF
TRBV30	TRBJ1-6	CAWSVPGNNSPLHF
TRBV11-1	TRBJ1-3	CASSQGTGNTIYF
TRBV10-3	TRBJ2-2	CAISVSGLANGELFF
TRBV15	TRBJ2-7	CATSGWTGGHYEQYF
TRBV11-2	TRBJ2-7	CASSRVAGETHEQYF
TRBV28	TRBJ1-4	CASSYREKLFF
TRBV5-1	TRBJ2-1	CASSLLAGDYNEQFF
TRBV6-5	TRBJ1-2	CASGQGVSYGYTF
TRBV6-1	TRBJ1-5	CASSEAQTDNQPQHF
TRBV5-1	TRBJ1-2	CASSRGQDNYGYTF
TRBV5-6	TRBJ2-3	CASSLAGLAGTDTQYF
TRBV7-8	TRBJ2-1	CASSLAQGSYNEQFF
TRBV19	TRBJ1-1	CAAHGTANTEAFF
TRBV4-2	TRBJ2-3	CASSQDWAERGLTDTQYF
TRBV18	TRBJ1-2	CASSPPPKQRYTF
TRBV5-1	TRBJ2-3	CASSSSQLGPGPHDTQYF
TRBV7-8	TRBJ2-1	CASSLSGGGYNEQFF
TRBV4-3	TRBJ2-1	CASSQEGGGEQFF
TRBV10-3	TRBJ2-3	CAISEVQGGTQYF
TRBV6-1	TRBJ1-1	CASSEGGGATEAFF